The 22 T cell receptor beta chains below come from one sample, sequenced in a study of CD8+ T cells in alopecia areata. After isolation, RNA underwent reverse transcription to generate cDNA as the sequencing template. Using immunoSEQ multiplex PCR, the repertoire was profiled, and TCRdb retains in-frame clones only, with some absent. This sample yields about 250,000 clones, of which roughly two thirds are seen a single time; around 1.2% belongs to the top ten. The specimen comprised CD4+ T cells sorted from blood, sampled at week 0. The origin of the receptors is a human donor with alopecia areata.

This clone was seen a few times. The chain joins TRBV5-4 to TRBJ2-3; TRBD2 matches at 9 bases. The CDR3 spans 17 residues. V lost 3 bases and J lost 11; bases outside the gene matches: 19. Germline CDR1 reads SGHNT; CDR2 reads YYREEE (reference sequence). This chain's CDR3 is CASSWGTSGQASKGQYF. CDR3 DNA: TGTGCCAGCAGCTGGGGAACTAGCGGGCAGGCCTCTAAGGGGCAGTATTTT.

The chain links TRBV7-2 to TRBJ2-3; D remains unclear. V lost 5 bases, J lost 2 bases, and 11 bases lay in between. This CDR3 region has 14 residues. From germline, CDR1 is SGHTA and CDR2 FQGNSA. The CDR3 spells CASSPYGFTDTQYF. The CDR3 DNA sequence: TGTGCCAGCAGCCCCTACGGCTTCACAGATACGCAGTATTTT.

In this sample, this clone turned up once. This chain joins TRBV4-3 and TRBJ2-7, with 8 bases matching TRBD1. The length of the CDR3 is 14 residues. J gave up 5 bases and V 3 bases, and 6 bases lay outside the gene matches. Germline V gene data show CDR1 as LGHNA and CDR2 as YSLEER. Here the CDR3 reads CASSQEARGHEQYF. DNA of the CDR3: TGCGCCAGCAGCCAGGAGGCCAGGGGGCACGAGCAGTACTTC.

The chain links TRBV21-1 to TRBJ1-5. TRBV21-1 is reported as a pseudogene. This CDR3 has 12 residues. The DNA for the CDR3 is TGTGCCAGCAAGCGGGGGAATCAGCCCCAGCATTTT. This sequence encodes CASKRGNQPQHF.

V gene TRBV5-1 combines with J gene TRBJ2-6; the D call may be TRBD1 or TRBD2 (5 bases each). Trimming took off 0 bases at V and 0 bases at J, with 19 bases between the two ends. Germline CDR1 and CDR2: SGHRS and YFSETQ. The CDR3 spans 20 residues. CDR3 loop: CASSLAAPGSPLSGANVLTF. CDR3 DNA sequence: TGCGCCAGCAGCTTGGCAGCTCCAGGGAGTCCCCTCTCTGGGGCCAACGTCCTGACTTTC.

The genes are TRBV7-9 and TRBJ2-7; the D gene is possibly TRBD2 (6 bases). The CDR3 is made up of 14 amino acids. V lost 1 base, J lost 6 bases, and 13 bases lay in between. The germline gives CDR1 SEHNR, CDR2 FQNEAQ (reference sequence). This CDR3 is CASSLVALGGEQYF. CDR3 bases: TGTGCCAGCAGCTTAGTGGCCCTGGGGGGCGAGCAGTACTTC.

The V gene is TRBV9, the J gene TRBJ2-6; D might be TRBD1 (6 bases). Germline V lookup: CDR1 SGDLS, CDR2 YYNGEE. Trimming took off 7 bases at V and 0 bases at J, with 14 bases between the two ends. This CDR3 comprises 16 residues. The CDR3 here is CASGGQLSSGANVLTF. As DNA, the CDR3 is TGTGCCAGCGGAGGACAGTTGAGCTCTGGGGCCAACGTCCTGACTTTC.

The J gene is TRBJ2-1, the V gene TRBV19; the D call may be TRBD1 or TRBD2 (6 bases each). Between the trimmed V and J ends, which lost 7 bases and 6 bases, there was a span of 22 bases. From germline, CDR1 is LNHDA and CDR2 SQIVND (reference sequence). The CDR3 sequence is 16 residues long. For the CDR3, the DNA is TGTGCCAGTAACTCCGCCCGGGGGCCTTCGGGCAATGAGCAGTTCTTC. Its translation: CASNSARGPSGNEQFF.

This sequence joins TRBV29-1 and TRBJ1-2, with D unclear. V lost 3 bases and J 0 bases, leaving 20 bases between the germline ends. In germline, CDR1 is SQVTM, CDR2 ANQGSEA. This CDR3 region has 17 residues. The CDR3 loop is CSVENGLGIDPNYGYTF. CDR3 in DNA: TGCAGCGTTGAGAACGGCCTGGGCATCGATCCTAACTATGGCTACACCTTC. The full variable domain, its missing parts supplied by reference TRBV29-1 and TRBJ1-2, is SAVISQKPSRDICQRGTSLTIQCQVDSQVTMMFWYRQQPGQSLTLIATANQGSEATYESGFVIDKFPISRPNLTFSTLTVSNMSPEDSSIYLCSVENGLGIDPNYGYTFGSGTRLTVV.

This clone was observed a handful of times. The chain joins TRBV6-5 to TRBJ2-7, with TRBD1 as a possible D gene (6 bases). From germline, CDR1 is MNHEY and CDR2 SVGAGI. The CDR3 length is 15 residues. The germline V and J ends were trimmed by 5 bases and 5 bases, with 19 bases remaining between them. This CDR3 reads CASSVNGRGSNEQYF. The CDR3 DNA is TGTGCCAGCAGTGTCAATGGCAGGGGATCAAACGAGCAGTACTTC.

The chain uses TRBV5-4 and TRBJ2-5, with D maybe TRBD2 (7 bases). With 0 bases removed from V and 9 bases from J, the gap between germline ends came to 15 bases. Germline CDR1 is SGHNT and CDR2 is YYREEE (reference sequence). The CDR3 spans 14 residues. CDR3 coding DNA: TGTGCCAGCAGCTTGGAGGCGGGGAGGGGGGCCCAGTACTTC. It is translated as CASSLEAGRGAQYF.

This chain uses TRBV23-1 with TRBJ1-5, with 9 nucleotides matching TRBD1. TRBV23-1 is an ORF; its function is uncertain. The CDR3 has 17 amino acids. The V and J ends lost 0 bases and 2 bases, in that order; junction bases with no gene match: 5. DNA for the CDR3: TGCGCCAGCAGTCAATCTAACAGGGGGCTAGGCAATCAGCCCCAGCATTTT. Translating gives CASSQSNRGLGNQPQHF.

This chain uses TRBV6-6 with TRBJ1-5, with D hard to call. This CDR3 comprises 15 residues. Germline CDR1 is MNHNY and CDR2 is SVGAGI (reference sequence). Trimming cost V 2 bases and J 1 base, with 9 bases left between them. The CDR3 protein is CASSYQRASNQPQHF. The CDR3 nucleotides read TGTGCCAGCAGTTACCAGCGCGCGAGCAATCAGCCCCAGCATTTT.

This chain connects TRBV9 to TRBJ1-2; a weak D match, TRBD1 (5 bases). V was trimmed by 0 bases and J by 0 bases, leaving 9 bases between them. The V gene's germline CDR1 is SGDLS and CDR2 YYNGEE. The CDR3 extends over 15 amino acids. Here the CDR3 DNA reads TGTGCCAGCAGCGTAGAGCCCAGGGCTAACTATGGCTACACCTTC. It codes for CASSVEPRANYGYTF.

V usage is TRBV15 and J usage is TRBJ1-1; a possible D gene is TRBD1 (5 bases). Trimming took 6 bases from V and 4 from J, leaving 12 bases between them. This CDR3 is built from 13 residues. Germline loops: CDR1 LNHNV, CDR2 YYDKDF (reference sequence). Here the CDR3 DNA reads TGTGCCACCAGGACAGTTTGGGGCACTGAAGCTTTCTTT. Translated: CATRTVWGTEAFF.

A single count supports this clone. This chain links TRBV19 with TRBJ2-3; TRBD2 might be the D (7 bases). Germline loops: CDR1 LNHDA, CDR2 SQIVND (reference sequence). The CDR3 has 13 residues. The CDR3: CAVAGGLTDTQYF. The CDR3 nucleotides read TGTGCAGTCGCCGGGGGGCTCACAGATACGCAGTATTTT. Combining the CDR3 with reference TRBV19 and TRBJ2-3 gives the whole variable domain DGGITQSPKYLFRKEGQNVTLSCEQNLNHDAMYWYRQDPGQGLRLIYYSQIVNDFQKGDIAEGYSVSREKKESFPLTVTSAQKNPTAFYLCAVAGGLTDTQYFGPGTRLTVL.

This chain connects TRBV29-1 to TRBJ2-2; D gene uncertain. The CDR3 loop spans 15 amino acids. Trimming pared 2 bases from V and 0 bases from J, leaving 10 bases between. Germline V gives CDR1 SQVTM, CDR2 ANQGSEA. The CDR3 sequence is CSVERHIANTGELFF. Written as DNA, the CDR3 is TGCAGCGTTGAAAGGCACATTGCGAACACCGGGGAGCTGTTTTTT.

In its sample, this clone was seen a few times. The chain has TRBV20-1 and TRBJ2-3, with unresolved D. Germline values: CDR1 DFQATT, CDR2 SNEGSKA (reference sequence). The V end lost 6 bases, the J end lost 6 bases, and 10 bases lay between the germline ends. The CDR3 length is 11 residues. The CDR3 DNA is TGCAGTGCCCCTGACCAGGATACGCAGTATTTT. It translates to CSAPDQDTQYF.

The chain carries TRBV30 and TRBJ1-1; a possible D gene is TRBD1 (6 bases). The V gene's germline CDR1 is GTSNPN and CDR2 SVGIG (reference sequence). This CDR3 is 11 amino acids long. The V gene lost 5 bases and the J gene lost 4 bases, with 8 bases spanning the gap. The CDR3 here is CAWQGGTEAFF. The CDR3 DNA sequence: TGTGCCTGGCAAGGGGGCACTGAAGCTTTCTTT.

The chain uses TRBV2 and TRBJ1-2, with D tentatively TRBD1 (5 bases). Trimming stripped 1 base from V and 4 bases from J, with 7 bases between. The CDR3 totals 13 residues. Looked up from germline, CDR1 is SNHLY and CDR2 is FYNNEI. The CDR3 loop is CASSEGGPYGYTF. The CDR3 DNA is TGTGCCAGCAGTGAAGGGGGACCCTATGGCTACACCTTC.

V is TRBV2 and J is TRBJ1-1; TRBD1 matches 9 bases. Germline V gene sequence: CDR1 SNHLY, CDR2 FYNNEI. Losses at the gene ends were 5 bases for V and 5 bases for J; bases not matched to a gene: 6. CDR3 length: 14 amino acids. The CDR3 region is CASSSQGARTEAFF. In nucleotides, the CDR3 is TGTGCCAGCAGTTCACAGGGGGCGAGGACTGAAGCTTTCTTT.

V and J are TRBV7-3 and TRBJ2-1, with 7 bases aligning to TRBD2. J was trimmed by 1 base and V by 3 bases; bases with no gene match: 3. The CDR3 length is 15 residues. Germline V CDR1 and CDR2: SGHTA, FQGTGA. The CDR3 coding sequence is TGTGCCAGCAGCTTGTTCGGGGGGTCCTACAATGAGCAGTTCTTC. This translates into CASSLFGGSYNEQFF.